The 9 T cell receptor beta chains given below trace back to one sample, sequenced in a study of T-cell memory formation after mild COVID-19 (dated by TCRdb to about 2021). Library preparation was by 5' RACE. Sequencing was performed on an Illumina NovaSeq 6000. In TCRdb, the public reads were trimmed at Q25 with fastp and aligned with MiXCR, with productive beta chains retained. Each CDR3 protein gets just one entry, which takes the most common genes and DNA from the rows behind it. The sample table holds roughly 400,000 distinct CDR3 sequences, of which around 24% were seen once. The top ten clonotypes cover 8.8% of the sample. Material for sequencing was PBMCs or a T cell subset sorted from them (not recorded which). The source is an adult woman who had mild COVID-19 (a few samples of this study predate the infection). The sample titles of this study are shuffled in the database, so cell type and time point are left out; the donor was told from shared clones.

The chain employs TRBV24-1 and TRBJ2-2, with 11 bases that match TRBD2. In germline, CDR1 is KGHDR, CDR2 SFDVKD. This CDR3 is 16 amino acids long. V lost 4 bases and J lost 7; bases outside the gene matches: 7. In DNA form, the CDR3 reads TGTGCCACCAGTGAGGCCGGGACTAGCGGCCACGGGGAGCTGTTTTTT. Translated: CATSEAGTSGHGELFF.

The chain couples TRBV6-5 to TRBJ2-1; 7 bases agree with TRBD1. CDR3 size: 14 residues. Germline loops: CDR1 MNHEY, CDR2 SVGAGI. V lost 8 bases to trimming and J lost 2 bases; unmatched junction nucleotides: 6. The CDR3 loop reads CASRQGSPYNEQFF. CDR3 sequence (DNA): TGTGCCAGCCGACAGGGAAGTCCCTACAATGAGCAGTTCTTC.

In this sample, this clonotype turned up a few times. V and J are TRBV5-6 and TRBJ2-7; maybe TRBD2 (5 bases). Between the trimmed V and J ends, which lost 0 bases and 0 bases, there was a span of 10 bases. In germline, CDR1 is SGHDT, CDR2 YYEEEE. This CDR3 is 15 amino acids long. CDR3 protein: CASSLGRDTSYEQYF. CDR3 bases: TGTGCCAGCAGCTTGGGACGGGATACCTCCTACGAGCAGTACTTC.

The chain employs TRBV4-2 and TRBJ1-2; D unclear. Germline-derived CDR1 and CDR2 are LGHNA and YNFKEQ. This CDR3 contains 14 residues. V was clipped by 0 bases and J by 9 bases, with 14 bases between them. The CDR3 is CASSQDFEEGRYTF. DNA for the CDR3: TGTGCCAGCAGCCAAGATTTTGAAGAAGGCCGCTACACCTTC.

The CDR3 nucleotides are TGCGCCAGCAGCCAAGTTCAGGGCAGGAGCAATCAGCCCCAGCATTTT. This gives the protein CASSQVQGRSNQPQHF. The chain is built from TRBV4-1 and TRBJ1-5; maybe TRBD1 (5 bases). V was cut by 1 base and J by 1 base, with 11 bases left in between. CDR1 is MGHRA and CDR2 is YSYEKL in the germline V gene. This CDR3 has 16 amino acids.

The chain combines TRBV11-2 with TRBJ1-4; 9 bases agree with TRBD1. V lost 3 bases, J lost 4 bases, and 3 bases stayed unmatched. This CDR3 has 15 amino acids. Germline V gene sequence: CDR1 SGHAT, CDR2 FQNNGV. CDR3 bases: TGTGCCAGCAGCTTCCTGACAGGGGGTAATGAAAAACTGTTTTTT. This sequence encodes CASSFLTGGNEKLFF.

Details on this clonotype: The conserved phenylalanine or tryptophan is not found at the CDR3 terminus, so this likely reflects a read error. It is unclear where the CDR3 begins or ends on the DNA, so no DNA is shown, and the CDR3 is as TCRdb lists it. The chain uses TRBV7-2 and TRBJ1-2; TRBD1 reflects the table's D call only, with no check against the DNA. CDR1 is SGHTA and CDR2 is FQGNSA in the germline V gene. A total of 13 residues make up the CDR3, ends included. This CDR3 is CASSLVSWGGLRV.

This clonotype has only a few counts. The chain links TRBV12-3 or TRBV12-4 to TRBJ2-7; 9 bases agree with TRBD1. V was clipped by 8 bases and J by 2 bases; unmatched bases: 13. The CDR3 length is 16 residues. CDR3 DNA sequence: TGTGCCAGCCCCCGAATCCCGGGACAGGGCCCCTACGAGCAGTACTTC. This translates into CASPRIPGQGPYEQYF.

This chain links TRBV7-9 with TRBJ2-7; 10 nucleotides line up with TRBD2. The CDR3 contains 14 residues. Looked up from germline, CDR1 is SEHNR and CDR2 is FQNEAQ (reference sequence). Trimming at V came to 5 bases and at J to 2 bases, leaving 3 bases not matched to a gene. The CDR3 coding sequence is TGTGCCAGCAGCGACGGACTAGCGGCCTACGAGCAGTACTTC. Amino acid sequence: CASSDGLAAYEQYF.